The 27 T cell receptor beta chains below were found in one sample sequenced in a study of blood T cell repertoires in COVID-19. Libraries were prepared by immunoSEQ multiplex PCR; TCRdb keeps only in-frame clonotypes and omits some of them. The table records 120,000 to 150,000 clones, 65% to 80% of them present only once. The specimen sequenced was peripheral blood. All receptors derive from a man of 80 years or more with acute or convalescent COVID-19.

In nucleotides, the CDR3 is TGTGCCACCCGGGGGGATGGGAGCTACGAGCAGTACTTC. This encodes CATRGDGSYEQYF. The rearrangement joins TRBV28 to TRBJ2-7; 7 bases map to TRBD2. J was trimmed by 3 bases and V by 10 bases; bases with no gene match: 9. Germline V gives CDR1 MDHEN, CDR2 SYDVKM. The CDR3 contains 13 residues.

CDR3 loop: CASSETGKAKNIQYF. CDR3 sequence (DNA): TGCGCCAGCAGTGAGACAGGGAAAGCCAAAAACATTCAGTACTTC. The genes are TRBV10-2 and TRBJ2-4; TRBD1 is a possible D gene (6 bases). The germline CDR1 and CDR2 sequences are WSHSY and SAAADI. Trimming took 2 bases from V and 0 from J, leaving 8 bases between them. This CDR3 has 15 residues.

This clone is medium-sized (0.01 to 0.1%) in the sample. The rearrangement links TRBV6-5 to TRBJ2-1; 11 bases map to TRBD1. The CDR3 is made up of 13 amino acids. The trim removed 8 bases at V and 6 bases at J, leaving 3 bases unmatched. Germline V gene lookup returns CDR1 MNHEY and CDR2 SVGAGI. CDR3 region: CASAGTGGNEQFF. As DNA, the CDR3 is TGTGCCAGCGCCGGGACAGGGGGCAATGAGCAGTTCTTC.

CDR3 DNA sequence: TGTGCCAGCAGCTTAATCCCAGGGGAGGGGGAGACCCAGTACTTC. Amino acids: CASSLIPGEGETQYF. This chain connects TRBV7-9 to TRBJ2-5, with TRBD2 as a possible D gene (7 bases). CDR1 is SEHNR, CDR2 FQNEAQ, per germline (reference sequence). V was cut by 2 bases and J by 5 bases, with 15 bases left in between. The CDR3 extends over 15 amino acids.

Points on this clone: Other nucleotide sequences in the sample specify the same CDR3. The chain is built from TRBV7-9 and TRBJ2-3, with D possibly TRBD2 on 6 matching bases. Germline lookup yields CDR1 SEHNR and CDR2 FQNEAQ (reference sequence). This CDR3 is 13 amino acids long. V shed 5 bases and J shed 12 bases, with 18 bases lying between them. The CDR3 region is CASSLGGYASQYF. CDR3 nucleotide sequence: TGTGCCAGCAGCCTGGGGGGTTATGCATCACAGTATTTT.

V and J are TRBV9 and TRBJ1-4, with D unresolved. V was cut by 0 bases and J by 2 bases, with 5 bases left in between. Germline V lookup: CDR1 SGDLS, CDR2 YYNGEE. The CDR3 has 14 residues. CDR3 amino acids: CASSVGQTNEKLFF. DNA for the CDR3: TGTGCCAGCAGCGTAGGCCAGACTAATGAAAAACTGTTTTTT. Variable domain in full (rest from reference TRBV9 and TRBJ1-4): DSGVTQTPKHLITATGQRVTLRCSPRSGDLSVYWYQQSLDQGLQFLIQYYNGEERAKGNILERFSAQQFPDLHSELNLSSLELGDSALYFCASSVGQTNEKLFFGSGTQLSVL.

This chain uses TRBV10-3 with TRBJ1-6, with 8 bases that match TRBD1. This CDR3 contains 13 residues. Germline V gene sequence: CDR1 ENHRY, CDR2 SYGVKD. The junction had 4 bases not matched to a gene; V was cut back by 7 bases and J by 8 bases. Written as DNA, the CDR3 is TGTGCCATCAAAGGACAGGGTGATTCACCCCTCCACTTT. As protein: CAIKGQGDSPLHF.

This rearrangement joins TRBV2 to TRBJ2-1; 7 positions match TRBD2. Germline V gives CDR1 SNHLY, CDR2 FYNNEI. This CDR3 comprises 12 residues. The V gene end was trimmed by 6 bases and the J gene end by 8 bases; junction bases not matched to a gene: 4. DNA of the CDR3: TGTGCCAGCAGCTATACTAGCGATGAGCAGTTCTTC. As protein: CASSYTSDEQFF.

This sequence joins TRBV10-3 and TRBJ2-7; D might be TRBD1 (5 bases). V dropped 0 bases and J dropped 9 bases, with 15 bases sitting between them. CDR1 and CDR2 (germline): ENHRY, SYGVKD. The CDR3 covers 14 residues. The CDR3 here is CAISESRQPTGQYF. The DNA for the CDR3 is TGTGCCATCAGTGAGTCGAGACAGCCAACCGGGCAGTACTTC.

The V call is TRBV5-1, the J call TRBJ1-1, with D possibly TRBD1 on 5 matching bases. The CDR3 is made up of 14 amino acids. Trimming removed 1 base from V and 0 bases from J, with 7 bases in between. Germline lookup yields CDR1 SGHRS and CDR2 YFSETQ. CDR3 coding DNA: TGCGCCAGCAGCTTGCCAGGGATGAACACTGAAGCTTTCTTT. Its protein is CASSLPGMNTEAFF.

This clone was seen a handful of times. J is TRBJ2-7 and V is TRBV4-2; 7 nucleotides match TRBD2. CDR1 is LGHNA, CDR2 YNFKEQ, per germline. V lost 1 base and J lost 0; bases outside the gene matches: 9. There are 17 residues in the CDR3. CDR3 amino acids: CASSQVEGRGNSYEQYF. CDR3 bases: TGTGCCAGCAGCCAAGTAGAAGGGCGGGGGAACTCCTACGAGCAGTACTTC.

V and J are TRBV6-2 or TRBV6-3 and TRBJ1-2; 8 bases agree with TRBD1. In germline, CDR1 is MNHEY, CDR2 SVGEGT. J was trimmed by 8 bases and V by 0 bases; bases with no gene match: 5. This CDR3 is 14 amino acids long. The CDR3 loop reads CASSYSGQGGGYTF. Written as DNA, the CDR3 is TGTGCCAGCAGTTACTCCGGACAGGGCGGGGGCTACACCTTC.

The chain carries TRBV19 and TRBJ2-7, with 10 bases that match TRBD1. J was trimmed by 2 bases and V by 7 bases; bases with no gene match: 5. This CDR3 has 14 amino acids. Germline V lookup: CDR1 LNHDA, CDR2 SQIVND (reference sequence). The CDR3 here is CASTPTGGTYEQYF. Written as DNA, the CDR3 is TGTGCCAGTACCCCGACAGGGGGCACCTACGAGCAGTACTTC.

J is TRBJ2-2 and V is TRBV7-6, with 9 bases matching TRBD1. This CDR3 contains 15 residues. J was trimmed by 6 bases and V by 5 bases; bases with no gene match: 7. In germline, CDR1 is SGHVS, CDR2 FNYEAQ. CDR3: CASSPRTGEAGELFF. CDR3 bases: TGTGCCAGCAGCCCCCGGACAGGGGAGGCCGGGGAGCTGTTTTTT.

The chain combines TRBV6-6 with TRBJ2-3; 8 bases are a match to TRBD1. Germline V gene data show CDR1 as MNHNY and CDR2 as SVGAGI (reference sequence). The CDR3 has 15 residues. The V gene end was trimmed by 5 bases and the J gene end by 2 bases; junction bases not matched to a gene: 6. In DNA, the CDR3 is TGTGCCAGCAGTACGCCGACAGGGGTCACAGATACGCAGTATTTT. It translates to CASSTPTGVTDTQYF.

The chain couples TRBV19 to TRBJ2-2, with 7 positions matching TRBD1. This CDR3 has 14 residues. CDR1 LNHDA and CDR2 SQIVND come from the germline V gene (reference sequence). J was trimmed by 5 bases and V by 7 bases; bases with no gene match: 7. Here the CDR3 DNA reads TGTGCCAGTAACCCAAAGGGGGCGACCGGGGAGCTGTTTTTT. Amino acid sequence: CASNPKGATGELFF. Full variable domain (rest looked up from reference TRBV19 and TRBJ2-2): DGGITQSPKYLFRKEGQNVTLSCEQNLNHDAMYWYRQDPGQGLRLIYYSQIVNDFQKGDIAEGYSVSREKKESFPLTVTSAQKNPTAFYLCASNPKGATGELFFGEGSRLTVL.

The sample holds a few counts of this clone. This chain links TRBV29-1 with TRBJ2-3; tentative D call: TRBD2 (5 bases). Germline loops: CDR1 SQVTM, CDR2 ANQGSEA. Trimming removed 0 bases at V and 2 bases at J, with 12 bases between. The CDR3 has 15 residues. Here the CDR3 reads CSVEDVQRPTDTQYF. Written as DNA, the CDR3 is TGCAGCGTTGAAGACGTCCAGCGGCCCACAGATACGCAGTATTTT.

This rearrangement joins TRBV11-2 to TRBJ1-2; no reliable D call. CDR3 size: 15 residues. Germline V CDR1 and CDR2: SGHAT, FQNNGV. Trimming removed 2 bases from V and 2 bases from J, with 12 bases in between. The DNA for the CDR3 is TGTGCCAGCAGCTTACCCCTGGGAGGGAACTATGGCTACACCTTC. Translation gives CASSLPLGGNYGYTF.

The J gene is TRBJ1-5, the V gene TRBV19; TRBD1 might be the D (5 bases). The CDR3 is 13 residues long. With 10 bases removed from V and 3 bases from J, the gap between germline ends came to 13 bases. Germline CDR1 LNHDA, CDR2 SQIVND (reference sequence). The chain's CDR3 is CATREGINQPQHF. CDR3 DNA sequence: TGTGCCACCCGGGAGGGGATCAATCAGCCCCAGCATTTT.

V and J are TRBV10-3 and TRBJ1-6; a possible D gene is TRBD1 (5 bases). V gave up 0 bases and J gave up 0 bases, with 9 bases separating them. CDR1 and CDR2 (germline): ENHRY, SYGVKD. The CDR3 contains 17 residues. In DNA, the CDR3 is TGTGCCATCAGTGAGTCGGACATCAGCTCCTATAATTCACCCCTCCACTTT. Translating gives CAISESDISSYNSPLHF.

The chain employs TRBV18 and TRBJ1-4, with D tentatively TRBD1 (5 bases). V was trimmed by 2 bases and J by 5 bases, leaving 6 bases between them. CDR1 and CDR2 from the germline V gene are KGHSH and LQKENI. The CDR3 totals 13 residues. The CDR3 loop is CASSPTGNEKLFF. The CDR3 nucleotides read TGTGCCAGCTCACCAACAGGAAATGAAAAACTGTTTTTT.

This clone was seen only a few times. One end of the junction is discordant with germline, which a read error may explain. The chain uses TRBV28 and TRBJ1-2; 9 bases align to TRBD1. The CDR3 sequence is 13 residues long. Germline lookup yields CDR1 MDHEN and CDR2 SYDVKM. The CDR3, as DNA: TGTGCCAGCCACGACCGGGACAGGGCTGTTTGGTCCTTC. Its protein is CASHDRDRAVWSF.

V and J are TRBV2 and TRBJ2-5; 8 nucleotides line up with TRBD2. V shed 7 bases and J 6 bases; nucleotides not matched to a gene: 7. The CDR3 spans 13 residues. From germline, CDR1 is SNHLY and CDR2 FYNNEI. The CDR3 sequence is CASNRGGKKTQYF. In DNA form, the CDR3 reads TGTGCCAGCAACCGGGGGGGGAAGAAGACCCAGTACTTC.

As to this clone: Other DNA sequences within the sample encode an identical CDR3. The chain has TRBV5-1 and TRBJ2-3; 7 nucleotides line up with TRBD1. The V segment lost 4 bases and the J segment 3 bases; nucleotides outside the gene matches: 2. This CDR3 has 13 amino acids. The V gene's germline CDR1 is SGHRS and CDR2 YFSETQ. The CDR3 DNA sequence: TGCGCCAGCAGCCTACAGGGGACAGATACGCAGTATTTT. Its protein is CASSLQGTDTQYF.

The chain is built from TRBV19 and TRBJ2-2, with 9 bases aligning to TRBD1. The CDR3 extends over 14 amino acids. V lost 6 bases and J lost 6; bases outside the gene matches: 5. Germline assignment: CDR1 LNHDA and CDR2 SQIVND (reference sequence). CDR3 region: CASRGTGSAGELFF. CDR3 DNA: TGTGCCAGTAGGGGGACAGGGTCGGCCGGGGAGCTGTTTTTT.

With regard to this clone: Its ends do not fully match the called genes, so a read error is possible. The chain uses TRBV7-9 and TRBJ1-6; no firm D call. The CDR3 contains 13 residues. Germline CDR1 SEHNR, CDR2 FQNEAQ (reference sequence). CDR3 sequence (DNA): TGTGCCAGCAGATTAGGAGATAATTCACCCCTCCACTTT. As protein: CASRLGDNSPLHF.

V is TRBV15 and J is TRBJ2-1; weak D call: TRBD2 (5 bases). The CDR3 extends over 13 amino acids. Germline values: CDR1 LNHNV, CDR2 YYDKDF (reference sequence). Trimming shortened V by 5 bases and J by 2 bases, and 7 bases separated the two germline ends. The DNA of the CDR3 is TGTGCCACCAGCCCCGGGGCCTACAATGAGCAGTTCTTC. Translated, it gives CATSPGAYNEQFF.